This T cell receptor (beta chain) was obtained from a study of PD-L1 blockade in urothelial cancer (dated by TCRdb to the late 2010s). For the wider study: Therapy was started in the mid-2010s for all patients, and atezolizumab 1,200 mg was administered intravenously every 3 weeks. Under 30 patients had pretreatment blood TCR-seq, about 25 had at least one posttreatment blood collection, and about 25 had tumor TCR-seq. An ECOG performance status of 0 or 1 was recorded for the patients, and 0 to 3 prior chemotherapy regimens had been received by the patients. Blood samples gave median yields of around 150,000 T cells and over 80,000 unique TCRs, along with a median clonality of approximately 0.084. Blood samples were analyzed at two time points: 3 weeks after treatment start (second dose) and 6 weeks after treatment start. An exploratory multi-omic analysis was conducted of the somatic, immune and clinical correlates of response to PD-L1 blockade with atezolizumab in urothelial cancer. Durable clinical benefit was defined as a progression-free survival longer than 6 months, and TCR features were additionally tested against progression-free survival and overall survival. Pretreatment tumor samples and matched peripheral blood, collected serially before and after atezolizumab treatment, underwent TCR sequencing. Durable clinical benefit was achieved by nine patients and was not achieved by 20 patients. About 85% of the roughly 29 patients were identified as males with urothelial cancer of bladder origin, and a prior smoking history was reported by 18 of 29 patients. In the same patients who had TCR sequencing, pretreatment tumors also underwent whole exome sequencing and RNA sequencing. The full study reports these points: Improved progression-free and overall survival was associated with having pretreatment peripheral blood TCR clonality below the median. Because of the small sample size (n ≈ 27) and the many exploratory analyses performed, the results are intended to be regarded as hypothesis-generating. At 3 weeks after the start of treatment, tumor-associated TCR clones in peripheral blood had expanded more in patients with durable benefit (n ≈ 20, p = 0.022).

Based on the germline V gene (reference sequence), the CDR1 and CDR2 sequences are SGHNT and YYREEE. Deletion took 5 bases off V and 1 base off J, with a span of 12 bases between the germline ends. The CDR3 runs 14 amino acids, cysteine and phenylalanine included. The read is trimmed to its CDR3 DNA, 42 bases read in frame from base 1. Synthetic TCR analog templates were spiked into each PCR so that absolute template abundance could be estimated from read counts. TCRbeta CDR3 regions were amplified from genomic DNA with bias-controlled V and J gene primers using the immunoSEQ assay. Sequencing of rearranged TCRbeta segments was done at approximately 20X coverage. The source study handled its data this way. Sequencing errors were corrected by clustering, and CDR3s were annotated against IMGT so that V, D and J genes could be assigned. Downstream analyses used only productive TCRbeta rearrangements and left out out-of-frame or stop-codon sequences. To compute clonality, Shannon entropy was normalized by the log of the number of unique productive sequences and then subtracted from one. Fisher's exact test with Benjamini-Hochberg correction, using a cutoff of adjusted p below 0.01, was how clones that differed between time points or between blood and tumor were identified. In its TCRdb copy, this immuneACCESS table keeps in-frame sequences only and misses some clones. Where compared with another copy, unresolved V genes explain less than half of these, and the others have no known cause. Clone size and V and J calls were adopted from that table, with D and trimming inferred from the DNA. The sample table contains more than 95,000 clones; only one count was recorded for roughly 89% of them. The ten top clones hold under 2% of the sample.

What the time point label conveys for this sample: peripheral blood 6 weeks after treatment start. The cohort comprised 29 patients with locally advanced or metastatic urothelial carcinoma treated at Memorial Sloan Kettering on a trial protocol. Peripheral blood mononuclear cells were collected from each patient pretreatment and during treatment, giving between 1 and 8 total time points per patient. The Qiagen DNeasy Blood extraction kit was used to purify genomic DNA from total PBMCs and tumor samples. PBMCs were collected pretreatment and during treatment, and were isolated and stored as previously described. This clone was seen a single time. No antigen is known for it. There are no base qualities to consult, and no much larger clone falls within one base.

In this chain, TRBV5-4 is recombined with TRBJ1-1; the D segment cannot be called with confidence. The TCR originated in a man aged 55 to 70 with urothelial cancer. The sample was PBMCs, taken around atezolizumab (anti-PD-L1) treatment. This receptor carries the CDR3 CASREENGNTEAFF. The bases are TGTGCCAGCAGAGAAGAGAACGGGAACACTGAAGCTTTCTTT.